Presented here are 25 T cell receptor beta chains from one specimen sequenced in a study. In TCRdb, the 5' RACE reads were re-called with MiXCR into one record per CDR3 protein. Of about 5,200 distinct CDR3 sequences in the sample, 60% to 80% were seen once. The sample was naive CD4+ T cells sorted from blood. Noted subset: naive CD4+ T cells, CD4+CD45RA+CD25-. Receptors were obtained from a female donor with breast cancer.

V usage is TRBV29-1 and J usage is TRBJ1-5; D call uncertain. This CDR3 is 13 amino acids long. Germline assignment: CDR1 SQVTM and CDR2 ANQGSEA. V shed 4 bases and J shed 0 bases, with 7 bases lying between them. The CDR3 loop reads CSVAQSSNQPQHF. The CDR3 DNA is TGCAGCGTTGCACAAAGTAGCAATCAGCCCCAGCATTTT.

This chain links TRBV11-2 with TRBJ2-7; 7 bases map to TRBD1. This CDR3 comprises 12 residues. V lost 3 bases and J lost 6; bases outside the gene matches: 2. The germline CDR1 and CDR2 sequences are SGHAT and FQNNGV. In nucleotides, the CDR3 is TGTGCCAGCAGCTTGACAGGGTTCGAGCAGTACTTC. It yields the protein CASSLTGFEQYF.

V gene TRBV6-2 or TRBV6-3 combines with J gene TRBJ1-2; TRBD1 is a possible D gene (6 bases). Germline CDR1 and CDR2: MNHEY and SVGEGT. This CDR3 spans 15 amino acids. The V end was cut by 6 bases, the J end by 0 bases, with 14 bases between. The CDR3 DNA sequence: TGTGCCAGCAGGTCGGGGGGCATGGCTAACTATGGCTACACCTTC. Its protein product is CASRSGGMANYGYTF.

In regard to this clonotype: At one end, the junction sequence differs from germline, possibly due to a read error. CDR3: CASGYHTGASRQYF. CDR3 bases: TGTGCCAGCGGTTATCACACGGGGGCCTCAAGACAGTACTTC. The chain joins TRBV6-2 or TRBV6-3 to TRBJ2-7, with D tentatively TRBD1 or TRBD2 (6 bases each). The V gene's germline CDR1 is MNHEY and CDR2 SVGEGT. The CDR3 runs to 14 residues.

The chain recombines TRBV20-1 with TRBJ2-5; TRBD2 aligns across 15 bases. J gave up 4 bases and V 5 bases, and 8 bases lay outside the gene matches. CDR1 is DFQATT, CDR2 SNEGSKA, per germline (reference sequence). The CDR3 totals 16 residues. CDR3 bases: TGCAGTGCTTTCCGGACTAGCGGGAGGGCGCTAGAGACCCAGTACTTC. Translated: CSAFRTSGRALETQYF.

The chain has TRBV6-5 and TRBJ2-5; 8 bases are a match to TRBD1. With 7 bases clipped from V and 4 bases from J, the junction kept 8 bases outside the gene matches. CDR3 length equals 14 residues. The germline V gene has CDR1 MNHEY and CDR2 SVGAGI. Here the CDR3 DNA reads TGTGCCAGCATGCCAGGGGGCACATCAGAGACCCAGTACTTC. Translated, it gives CASMPGGTSETQYF.

The V gene is TRBV20-1, the J gene TRBJ1-1; the D is unclear. Germline-derived CDR1 and CDR2 are DFQATT and SNEGSKA (reference sequence). Deletions cut 3 bases from V and 1 base from J, with 12 bases between. This CDR3 contains 14 residues. CDR3 region: CSASGLAANTEAFF. Written as DNA, the CDR3 is TGCAGTGCTAGTGGTTTAGCGGCGAACACTGAAGCTTTCTTT.

This clonotype was seen more than once but under ten times. The V call is TRBV20-1, the J call TRBJ2-5; 7 bases are shared with TRBD2. CDR3 length: 13 residues. V shed 6 bases, J shed 2 bases, and the junction held 6 bases outside the gene matches. Germline lookup yields CDR1 DFQATT and CDR2 SNEGSKA (reference sequence). The DNA of the CDR3 is TGCAGTGCCGACCCGGGGGGACAAGAGACCCAGTACTTC. Its protein is CSADPGGQETQYF.

This clonotype was counted between two and nine times. The chain carries TRBV12-3 or TRBV12-4 and TRBJ2-5, with TRBD1 identical over 8 bases. The V gene end was trimmed by 6 bases and the J gene end by 5 bases; junction bases not matched to a gene: 17. CDR3 length: 17 residues. This chain's CDR3 is CASSYYSPGQGSETQYF. The CDR3 bases are TGTGCCAGCAGCTATTATAGTCCCGGACAGGGCTCGGAGACCCAGTACTTC.

The chain recombines TRBV20-1 with TRBJ2-5; 12 nucleotides agree with TRBD2. The CDR3 runs to 16 residues. Germline V gene data show CDR1 as DFQATT and CDR2 as SNEGSKA (reference sequence). Trimming cost V 6 bases and J 3 bases; bases outside gene matches: 11. CDR3 residues: CSATPTTSGGEETQYF. Here the CDR3 DNA reads TGCAGTGCAACGCCCACGACTAGCGGGGGTGAAGAGACCCAGTACTTC.

The rearrangement joins TRBV10-3 to TRBJ2-3; 8 nucleotides match TRBD1. There are 15 residues in the CDR3. CDR1 is ENHRY and CDR2 is SYGVKD in the germline V gene. V lost 6 bases and J lost 0; bases outside the gene matches: 5. CDR3: CAIRGQGSSTDTQYF. CDR3 coding DNA: TGTGCCATCAGAGGACAGGGCTCTAGCACAGATACGCAGTATTTT.

J is TRBJ2-1 and V is TRBV5-1; maybe TRBD1 (5 bases). The CDR3 is 18 amino acids. The V end lost 4 bases, the J end lost 6 bases, and 26 bases lay between the germline ends. Germline CDR1 and CDR2: SGHRS and YFSETQ. The CDR3 protein is CASSLGAAAEPKSNEQFF. In DNA, the CDR3 is TGCGCCAGCAGCCTTGGGGCGGCGGCGGAACCCAAAAGCAATGAGCAGTTCTTC.

This clonotype has only a few counts. The chain employs TRBV29-1 and TRBJ2-5; a possible D gene is TRBD1 (6 bases). The V and J ends lost 7 bases and 0 bases respectively, with 12 bases between them. The CDR3 has 13 residues. Germline assignment: CDR1 SQVTM and CDR2 ANQGSEA. The CDR3 DNA is TGCAGCGCCAGGACAGACTACCAAGAGACCCAGTACTTC. Amino acids: CSARTDYQETQYF.

With respect to this clonotype: A junction end diverges from the germline sequence, so it may reflect a read error. In DNA, the CDR3 is TGTGCTAGCAGCTTACAGGGGAGGGACACCGGGGAGCTGTTTTTT. It codes for CASSLQGRDTGELFF. The chain uses TRBV7-7 and TRBJ2-2, with D tentatively TRBD1 or TRBD2 (7 bases each). Per the germline V gene, CDR1 is SSHAT and CDR2 is FNYEAQ (reference sequence). The CDR3 covers 15 residues.

In its sample, this clonotype was seen a few times. V is TRBV6-5 and J is TRBJ2-1, with 11 nucleotides matching TRBD2. Germline V gives CDR1 MNHEY, CDR2 SVGAGI. CDR3 size: 14 residues. V was pared by 8 bases and J by 4 bases, with 4 bases of the junction left unmatched. The CDR3 sequence: CASQTSGNYNEQFF. CDR3 bases: TGTGCCAGCCAGACTAGCGGGAATTACAATGAGCAGTTCTTC.

This chain uses TRBV5-1 with TRBJ2-1, with TRBD2 as a possible D gene (6 bases). CDR1 is SGHRS and CDR2 is YFSETQ in the germline V gene. This CDR3 has 18 amino acids. The V end was cut by 1 base, the J end by 5 bases, with 22 bases between. CDR3 in DNA: TGCGCCAGCAGCTTGTTCTTGCGGGGCAGCAGCGGAGACAATGAGCAGTTCTTC. This codes for CASSLFLRGSSGDNEQFF.

The chain couples TRBV5-1 to TRBJ2-3, with 7 bases matching TRBD1. The CDR3 totals 16 residues. V lost 3 bases, J lost 4 bases, and 11 bases stayed unmatched. Germline CDR1 SGHRS, CDR2 YFSETQ. The CDR3 nucleotides read TGCGCCAGCAGCTCGACAGGGATGGGGAGTGCAGATACGCAGTATTTT. Translation: CASSSTGMGSADTQYF.

Only one count was recorded for this clonotype. This chain uses TRBV10-1 with TRBJ2-3; D is perhaps TRBD2 (7 bases). The CDR3 length is 16 residues. The V and J ends lost 5 bases and 5 bases respectively, with 20 bases between them. Germline V gene sequence: CDR1 WNHNN, CDR2 SYGVQD (reference sequence). The CDR3, as DNA: TGCGCCAGCAGTAAACAATCGGGGGGCCGTGGAGATACGCAGTATTTT. This translates into CASSKQSGGRGDTQYF.

This clonotype was counted only a few times. This chain links TRBV12-3 or TRBV12-4 with TRBJ2-2; D possibly corresponds to TRBD1 (5 bases). V was shortened by 3 bases and J by 5 bases, with 10 bases between the two germline ends. The length of the CDR3 is 14 residues. The CDR3, as DNA: TGTGCCAGCAGTTTGGGGCCTCCTACCGGGGAGCTGTTTTTT. Translated, it gives CASSLGPPTGELFF.

The gene calls are TRBV29-1 and TRBJ1-2, with D possibly being TRBD1 (6 bases). The CDR3 length is 14 residues. Trimming took off 4 bases at V and 4 bases at J, with 16 bases between the two ends. Germline CDR1 and CDR2: SQVTM and ANQGSEA. DNA of the CDR3: TGCAGCGTTGTGATGGCAGGGGATGGCTATGGCTACACCTTC. Its protein is CSVVMAGDGYGYTF.

In its sample, this clonotype was seen a few times. The chain links TRBV6-1 to TRBJ1-2, with TRBD1 matching over 8 bases. CDR1 is MNHNS, CDR2 SASEGT, per germline. This CDR3 contains 16 residues. Trimming took 2 bases from V and 4 from J; bases not matched to a gene: 9. The CDR3 spells CASSELSGRGPYGYTF. The CDR3 bases are TGTGCCAGCAGTGAACTGTCGGGCAGGGGGCCCTATGGCTACACCTTC.

The chain recombines TRBV20-1 with TRBJ2-7; D perhaps matches TRBD1 (5 bases). Trimming shortened V by 1 base and J by 5 bases, and 12 bases separated the two germline ends. Per the germline V gene, CDR1 is DFQATT and CDR2 is SNEGSKA (reference sequence). The CDR3 spans 13 residues. The CDR3 spells CSARAGQGDEQYF. The CDR3 DNA reads as TGCAGTGCTAGAGCCGGGCAGGGTGACGAGCAGTACTTC.

The gene calls are TRBV12-3 or TRBV12-4 and TRBJ2-5; D gene ambiguous. The V gene lost 4 bases and the J gene lost 5 bases, with 8 bases spanning the gap. This CDR3 is built from 12 residues. The CDR3 coding sequence is TGTGCCAGCAGTTACCTGAGGGAGACCCAGTACTTC. It translates to CASSYLRETQYF.

The chain has TRBV12-3 or TRBV12-4 and TRBJ2-7, with 8 bases aligning to TRBD1. The CDR3 is 14 amino acids. The junction had 6 bases not matched to a gene; V was cut back by 5 bases and J by 3 bases. The CDR3 region is CASSQTGTGYEQYF. For the CDR3, the DNA is TGTGCCAGCAGTCAAACCGGGACAGGCTACGAGCAGTACTTC.

In its sample, this clonotype was seen once. This chain uses TRBV10-3 with TRBJ2-2; D might be TRBD2 (5 bases). V was clipped by 2 bases and J by 3 bases, with 16 bases between them. Germline lookup yields CDR1 ENHRY and CDR2 SYGVKD. This CDR3 has 17 amino acids. CDR3 DNA sequence: TGTGCCATCAGTGAGAGGGTTGGTCGAGCGGACACCGGGGAGCTGTTTTTT. Residues: CAISERVGRADTGELFF.